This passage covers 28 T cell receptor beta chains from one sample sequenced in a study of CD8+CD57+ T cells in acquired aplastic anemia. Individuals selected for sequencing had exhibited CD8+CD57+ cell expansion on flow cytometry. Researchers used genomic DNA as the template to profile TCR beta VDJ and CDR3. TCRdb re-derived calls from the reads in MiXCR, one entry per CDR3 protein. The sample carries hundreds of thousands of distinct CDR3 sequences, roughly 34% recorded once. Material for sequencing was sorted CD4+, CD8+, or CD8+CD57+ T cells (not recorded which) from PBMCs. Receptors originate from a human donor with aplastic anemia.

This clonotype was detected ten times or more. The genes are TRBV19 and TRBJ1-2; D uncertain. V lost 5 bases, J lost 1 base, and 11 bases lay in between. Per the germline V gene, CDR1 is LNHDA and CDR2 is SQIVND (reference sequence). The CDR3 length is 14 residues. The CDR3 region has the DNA TGTGCCAGTAGTCCGCCGACGGTTAACTATGGCTACACCTTC. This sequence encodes CASSPPTVNYGYTF.

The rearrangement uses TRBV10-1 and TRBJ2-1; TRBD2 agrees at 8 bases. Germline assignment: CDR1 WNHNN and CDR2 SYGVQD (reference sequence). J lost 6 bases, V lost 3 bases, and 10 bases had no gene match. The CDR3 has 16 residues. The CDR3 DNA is TGCGCCAGCAGTGATTTGGGACTAGTGAGTTTCAATGAGCAGTTCTTC. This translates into CASSDLGLVSFNEQFF.

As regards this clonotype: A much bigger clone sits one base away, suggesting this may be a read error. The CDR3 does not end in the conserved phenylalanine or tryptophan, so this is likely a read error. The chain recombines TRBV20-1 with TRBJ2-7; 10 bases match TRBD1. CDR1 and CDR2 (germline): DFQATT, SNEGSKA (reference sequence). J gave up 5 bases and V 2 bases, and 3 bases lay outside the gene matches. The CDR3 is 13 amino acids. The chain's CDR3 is CSARQTGGDEQYL. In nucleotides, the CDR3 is TGCAGTGCTAGACAGACAGGGGGCGACGAGCAGTACCTC.

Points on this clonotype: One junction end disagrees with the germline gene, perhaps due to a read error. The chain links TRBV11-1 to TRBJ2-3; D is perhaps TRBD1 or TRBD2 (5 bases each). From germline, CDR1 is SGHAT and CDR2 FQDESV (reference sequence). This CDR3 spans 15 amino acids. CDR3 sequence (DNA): TGTGCCAGCAGCCAATGGGACCAAGGGAAAGATACGCGGTATTTT. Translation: CASSQWDQGKDTRYF.

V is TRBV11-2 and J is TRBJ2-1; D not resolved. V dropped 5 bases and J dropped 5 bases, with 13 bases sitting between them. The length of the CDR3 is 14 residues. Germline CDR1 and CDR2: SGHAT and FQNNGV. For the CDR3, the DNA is TGTGCCAGCAGCCACGTACAAGGGCACAATGAGCAGTTCTTC. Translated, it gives CASSHVQGHNEQFF.

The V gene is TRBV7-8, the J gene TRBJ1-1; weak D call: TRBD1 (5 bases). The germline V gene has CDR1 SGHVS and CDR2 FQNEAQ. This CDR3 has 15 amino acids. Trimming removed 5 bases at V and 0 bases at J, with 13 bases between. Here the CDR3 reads CASSPRGRVNTEAFF. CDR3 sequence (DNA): TGTGCCAGCAGCCCAAGAGGCAGGGTGAACACTGAAGCTTTCTTT.

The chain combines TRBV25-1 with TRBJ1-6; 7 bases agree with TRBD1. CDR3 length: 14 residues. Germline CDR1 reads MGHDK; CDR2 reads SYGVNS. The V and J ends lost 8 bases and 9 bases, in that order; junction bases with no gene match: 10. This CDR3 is CASRTMTGISPLHF. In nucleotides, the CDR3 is TGTGCCAGCCGTACCATGACAGGGATTTCACCCCTCCACTTT.

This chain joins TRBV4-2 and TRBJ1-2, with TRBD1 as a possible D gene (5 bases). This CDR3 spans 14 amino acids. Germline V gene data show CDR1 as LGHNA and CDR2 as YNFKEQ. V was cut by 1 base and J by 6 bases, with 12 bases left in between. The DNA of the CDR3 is TGTGCCAGCAGCCAAGGGGGCAGCTTGGATGGCTACACCTTC. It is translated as CASSQGGSLDGYTF.

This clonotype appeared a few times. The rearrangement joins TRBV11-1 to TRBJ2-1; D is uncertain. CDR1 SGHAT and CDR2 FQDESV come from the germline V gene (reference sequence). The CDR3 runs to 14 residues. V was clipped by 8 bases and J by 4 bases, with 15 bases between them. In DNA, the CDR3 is TGTGCCAGCGAGAGCTATAGAGAATACAATGAGCAGTTCTTC. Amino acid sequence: CASESYREYNEQFF.

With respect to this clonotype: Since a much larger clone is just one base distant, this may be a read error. The CDR3 DNA reads as TGCAGTGCTCCGTCGACGTCCCGGGACGGCCCACGCTACACCTTC. Its translation is CSAPSTSRDGPRYTF. The V and J genes are TRBV20-1 and TRBJ1-2, with D possibly matching TRBD1 (5 bases). The length of the CDR3 is 15 residues. Germline assignment: CDR1 DFQATT and CDR2 SNEGSKA (reference sequence). Trimming removed 5 bases at V and 9 bases at J, with 25 bases between.

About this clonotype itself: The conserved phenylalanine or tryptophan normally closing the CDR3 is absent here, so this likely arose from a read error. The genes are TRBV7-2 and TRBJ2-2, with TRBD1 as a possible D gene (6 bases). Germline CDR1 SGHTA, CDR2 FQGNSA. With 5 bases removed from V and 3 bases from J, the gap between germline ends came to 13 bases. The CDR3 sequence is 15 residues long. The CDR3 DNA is TGTGCCAGCAGCCAGTTCAACAGGGACACCGGGGAGCTGTTTTCT. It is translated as CASSQFNRDTGELFS.

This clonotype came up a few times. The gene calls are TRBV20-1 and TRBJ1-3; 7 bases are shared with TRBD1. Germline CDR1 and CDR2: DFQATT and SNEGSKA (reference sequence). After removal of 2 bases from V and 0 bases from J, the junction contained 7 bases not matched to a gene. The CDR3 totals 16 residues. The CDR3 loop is CSARTRQGFSGNTIYF. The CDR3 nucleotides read TGCAGTGCTAGAACTCGACAGGGATTCTCTGGAAACACCATATATTTT.

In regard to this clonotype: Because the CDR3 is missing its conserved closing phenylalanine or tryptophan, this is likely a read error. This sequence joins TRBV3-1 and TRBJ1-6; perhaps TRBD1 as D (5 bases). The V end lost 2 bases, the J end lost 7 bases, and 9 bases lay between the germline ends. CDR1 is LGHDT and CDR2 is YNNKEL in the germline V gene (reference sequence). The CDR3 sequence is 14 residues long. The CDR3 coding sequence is TGTGCCAGCAGCCAACGGGGGGGAAATTCACCCCTCCACTCT. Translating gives CASSQRGGNSPLHS.

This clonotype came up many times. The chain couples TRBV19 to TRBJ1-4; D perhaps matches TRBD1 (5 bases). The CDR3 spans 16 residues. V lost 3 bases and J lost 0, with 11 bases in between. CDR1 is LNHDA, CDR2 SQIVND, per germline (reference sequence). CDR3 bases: TGTGCCAGTAGTATTGGGACTCACCCAACTAATGAAAAACTGTTTTTT. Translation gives CASSIGTHPTNEKLFF.

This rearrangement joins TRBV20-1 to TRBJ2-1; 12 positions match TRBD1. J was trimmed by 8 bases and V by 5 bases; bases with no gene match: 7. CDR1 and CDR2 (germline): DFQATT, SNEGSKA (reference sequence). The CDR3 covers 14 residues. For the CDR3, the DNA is TGCAGTGCTTCACCGGGACAGGGGGCGTATGAGCAGTTCTTC. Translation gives CSASPGQGAYEQFF.

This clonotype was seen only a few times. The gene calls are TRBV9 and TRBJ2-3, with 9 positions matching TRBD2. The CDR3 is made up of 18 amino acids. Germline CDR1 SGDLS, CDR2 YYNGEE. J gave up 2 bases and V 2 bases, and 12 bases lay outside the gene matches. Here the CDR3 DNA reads TGTGCCAGCAGCGTCGGAACTAGCGGGCGTCCCATCACAGATACGCAGTATTTT. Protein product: CASSVGTSGRPITDTQYF.

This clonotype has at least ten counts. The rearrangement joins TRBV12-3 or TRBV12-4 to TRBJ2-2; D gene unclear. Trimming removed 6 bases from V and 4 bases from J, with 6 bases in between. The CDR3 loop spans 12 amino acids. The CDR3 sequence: CASSLRTGELFF. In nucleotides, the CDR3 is TGTGCCAGCAGCCTACGCACCGGGGAGCTGTTTTTT.

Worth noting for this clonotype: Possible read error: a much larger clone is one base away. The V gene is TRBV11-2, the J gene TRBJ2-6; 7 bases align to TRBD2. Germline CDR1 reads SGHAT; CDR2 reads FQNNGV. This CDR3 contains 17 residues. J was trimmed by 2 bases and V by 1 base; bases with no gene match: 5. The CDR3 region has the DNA TGTGCCAGCAGCTTAGTCCTAGCGGACCCTGGGGCCAACGTCCTGACTTTC. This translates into CASSLVLADPGANVLTF. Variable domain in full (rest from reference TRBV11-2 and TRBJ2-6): EAGVAQSPRYKIIEKRQSVAFWCNPISGHATLYWYQQILGQGPKLLIQFQNNGVVDDSQLPKDRFSAERLKGVDSTLKIQPAKLEDSAVYLCASSLVLADPGANVLTFGAGSRLTVL.

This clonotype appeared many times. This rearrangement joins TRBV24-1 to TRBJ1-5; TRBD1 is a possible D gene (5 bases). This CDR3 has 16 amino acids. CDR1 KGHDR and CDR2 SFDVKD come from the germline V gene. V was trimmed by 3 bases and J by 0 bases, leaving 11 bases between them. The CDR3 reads CATSDTRQSSNQPQHF. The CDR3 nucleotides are TGTGCCACCAGTGATACACGACAGAGTAGCAATCAGCCCCAGCATTTT.

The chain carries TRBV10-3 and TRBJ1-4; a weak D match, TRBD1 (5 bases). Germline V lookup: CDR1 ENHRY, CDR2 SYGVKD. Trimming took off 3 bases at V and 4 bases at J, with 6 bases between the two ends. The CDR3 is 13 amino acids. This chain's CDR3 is CAISEGDNEKLFF. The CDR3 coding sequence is TGTGCCATCAGTGAAGGGGATAATGAAAAACTGTTTTTT.

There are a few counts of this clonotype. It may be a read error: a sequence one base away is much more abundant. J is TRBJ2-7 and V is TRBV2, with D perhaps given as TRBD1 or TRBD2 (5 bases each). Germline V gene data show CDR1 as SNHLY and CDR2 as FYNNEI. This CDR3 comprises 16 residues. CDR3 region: CASSRLIRDVDYGQYF. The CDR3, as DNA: TGTGCCAGCAGCCGACTTATTAGGGACGTTGACTACGGGCAGTACTTC.

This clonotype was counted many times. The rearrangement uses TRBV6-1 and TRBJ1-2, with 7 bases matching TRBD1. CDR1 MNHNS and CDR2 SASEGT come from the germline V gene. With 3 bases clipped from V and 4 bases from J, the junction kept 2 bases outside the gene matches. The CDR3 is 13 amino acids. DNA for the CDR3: TGTGCCAGCAGTGAGGCAGGGGGCTATGGCTACACCTTC. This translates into CASSEAGGYGYTF.

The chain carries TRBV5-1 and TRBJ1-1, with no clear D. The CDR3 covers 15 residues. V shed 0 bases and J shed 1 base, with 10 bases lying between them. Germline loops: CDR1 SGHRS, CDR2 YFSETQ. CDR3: CASSLALGGNTEAFF. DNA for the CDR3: TGCGCCAGCAGCTTGGCCCTGGGAGGGAACACTGAAGCTTTCTTT.

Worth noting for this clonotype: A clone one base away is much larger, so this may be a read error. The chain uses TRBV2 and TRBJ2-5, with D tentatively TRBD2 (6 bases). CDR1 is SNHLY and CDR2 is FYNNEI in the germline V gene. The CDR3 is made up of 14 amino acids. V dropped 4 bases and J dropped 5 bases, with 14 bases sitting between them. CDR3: CASSGTHGGETQYF. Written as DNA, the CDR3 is TGTGCCAGCAGTGGTACCCACGGAGGGGAGACCCAGTACTTC.

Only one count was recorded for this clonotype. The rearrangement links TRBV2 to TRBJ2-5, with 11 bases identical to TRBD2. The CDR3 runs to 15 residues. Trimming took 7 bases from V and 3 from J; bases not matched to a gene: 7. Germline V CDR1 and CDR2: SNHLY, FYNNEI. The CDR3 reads CASIGLAGVKETQYF. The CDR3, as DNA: TGTGCCAGCATTGGACTAGCGGGTGTTAAAGAGACCCAGTACTTC.

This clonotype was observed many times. CDR3: CATRNSGASYEQYF. DNA of the CDR3: TGTGCCACCAGGAATAGCGGCGCATCCTACGAGCAGTACTTC. This chain joins TRBV10-3 and TRBJ2-7; a weak D match, TRBD2 (6 bases). CDR3 size: 14 residues. Trimming shortened V by 10 bases and J by 1 base, and 17 bases separated the two germline ends. CDR1 and CDR2 (germline): ENHRY, SYGVKD.

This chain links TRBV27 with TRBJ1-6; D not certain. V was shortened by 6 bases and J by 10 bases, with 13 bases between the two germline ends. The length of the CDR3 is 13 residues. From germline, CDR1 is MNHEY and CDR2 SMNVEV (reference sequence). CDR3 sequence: CASRQVPGSPLHF. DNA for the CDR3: TGTGCCAGCAGGCAGGTGCCCGGGTCACCCCTCCACTTT.

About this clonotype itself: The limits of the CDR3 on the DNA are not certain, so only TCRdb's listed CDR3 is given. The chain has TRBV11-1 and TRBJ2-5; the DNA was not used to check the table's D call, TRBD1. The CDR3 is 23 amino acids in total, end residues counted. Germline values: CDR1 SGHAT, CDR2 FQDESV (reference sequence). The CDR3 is CASSLAAGGMGNIQYFGAGTQYF.